The entry below describes one TCR beta chain. This record belongs to a study of T cell responses to AZD1222 COVID-19 vaccine. Germline values: CDR1 SGDLS, CDR2 YYNGEE. The CDR3 has 13 amino acids. V dropped 4 bases and J dropped 8 bases, with 15 bases sitting between them. Some clones are missing from TCRdb's copy, which holds only in-frame ones; the method was immunoSEQ multiplex PCR. The repertoire has around 110,000 clones, less than 95% of them found once; the top ten carry under 8.5%. The TCR comes from an adult who received the AZD1222 COVID-19 vaccine. The rearrangement links TRBV9 to TRBJ1-1; maybe TRBD1 (5 bases). The material sequenced was peripheral blood, taken 28 days after the second AZD1222 dose. The CDR3 DNA reads as TGTGCCAGCAGCCCGCAGACAGCACCAGAAGCTTTCTTT. It is translated as CASSPQTAPEAFF. The full variable domain, rest sourced from reference TRBV9 and TRBJ1-1, is DSGVTQTPKHLITATGQRVTLRCSPRSGDLSVYWYQQSLDQGLQFLIQYYNGEERAKGNILERFSAQQFPDLHSELNLSSLELGDSALYFCASSPQTAPEAFFGQGTRLTVV.